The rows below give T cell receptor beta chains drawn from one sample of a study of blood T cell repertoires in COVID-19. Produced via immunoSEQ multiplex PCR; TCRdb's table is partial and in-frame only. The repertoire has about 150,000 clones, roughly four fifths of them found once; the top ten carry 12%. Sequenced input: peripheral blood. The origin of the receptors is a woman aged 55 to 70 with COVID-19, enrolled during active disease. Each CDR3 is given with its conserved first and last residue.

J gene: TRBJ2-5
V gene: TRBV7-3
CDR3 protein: CASSTGQGRQETQYF

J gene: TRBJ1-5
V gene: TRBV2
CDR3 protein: CASSDGRLNQPQHF

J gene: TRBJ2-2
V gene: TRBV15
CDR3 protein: CATSRPDWNTGELFF

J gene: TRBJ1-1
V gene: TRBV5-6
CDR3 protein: CASSLDPTGNGNKAFF

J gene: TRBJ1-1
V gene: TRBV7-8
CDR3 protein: CASRTGGINTEAFF

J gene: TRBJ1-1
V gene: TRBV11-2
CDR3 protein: CASSLRGFDAFF

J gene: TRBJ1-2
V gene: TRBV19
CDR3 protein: CASSIPGPTMDGYTF

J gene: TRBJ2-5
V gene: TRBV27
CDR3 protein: CASKDGGHQETQYF

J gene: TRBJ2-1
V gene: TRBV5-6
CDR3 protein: CASSLLAGSYNEQFF

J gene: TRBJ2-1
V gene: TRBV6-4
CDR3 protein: CASSVGQGRGAEQFF

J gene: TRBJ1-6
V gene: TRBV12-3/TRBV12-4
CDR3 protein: CASSLGTGSPLHF

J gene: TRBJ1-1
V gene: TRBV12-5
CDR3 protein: CASGPPTGLNTEAFF

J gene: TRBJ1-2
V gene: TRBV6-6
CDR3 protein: CASSLQGNYGYTF

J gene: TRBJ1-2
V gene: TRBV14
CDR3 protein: CASSRGLNYGYTF

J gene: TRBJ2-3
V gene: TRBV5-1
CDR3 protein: CASSAGGGTDTQYF

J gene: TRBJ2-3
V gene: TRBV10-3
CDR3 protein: CAISGDSPTDTQYF

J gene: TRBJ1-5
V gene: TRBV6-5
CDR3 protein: CASSRDRGQPQHF

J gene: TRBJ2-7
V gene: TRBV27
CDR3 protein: CASSFYQIDRGSYEQYF

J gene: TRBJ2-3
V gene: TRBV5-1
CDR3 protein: CASSLEQTTDTQYF

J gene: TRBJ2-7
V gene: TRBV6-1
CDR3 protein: CASSETGVSYEQYF

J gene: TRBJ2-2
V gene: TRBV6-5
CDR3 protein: CASLKREGLGELFF

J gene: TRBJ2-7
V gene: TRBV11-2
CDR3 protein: CASSLLPAGDEQYF

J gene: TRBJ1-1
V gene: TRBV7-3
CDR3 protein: CASSFGQGSGAFF

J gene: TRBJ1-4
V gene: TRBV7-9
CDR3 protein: CASSFREINEKLFF

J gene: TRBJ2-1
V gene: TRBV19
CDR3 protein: CASSISTGSNEQFF

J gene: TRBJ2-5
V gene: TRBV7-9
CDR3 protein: CASSFRGGGAKETQYF

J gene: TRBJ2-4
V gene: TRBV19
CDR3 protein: CASSPRGLRGFHIQYF

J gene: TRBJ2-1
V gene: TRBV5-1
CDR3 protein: CASSLGQRYNEQFF

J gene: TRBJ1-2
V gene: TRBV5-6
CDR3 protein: CASSLGRTGGYGYTF

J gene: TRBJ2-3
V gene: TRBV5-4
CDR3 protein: CASSFRAGADTQYF

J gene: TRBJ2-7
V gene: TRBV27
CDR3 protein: CASSLSRDRDYEQYF

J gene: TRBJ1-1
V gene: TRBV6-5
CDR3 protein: CATLGQRRTEAFF

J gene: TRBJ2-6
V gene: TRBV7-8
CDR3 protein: CASSVNRGSGANVLTF

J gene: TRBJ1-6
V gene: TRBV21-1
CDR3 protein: CASSDNRDDSPLHF

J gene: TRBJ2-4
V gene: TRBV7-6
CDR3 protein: CASSPLSGGGSGGAKNIQYF

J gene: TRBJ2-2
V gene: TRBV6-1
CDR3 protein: CASSERTGVNTGELFF

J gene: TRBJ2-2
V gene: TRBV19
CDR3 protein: CASSPRTDTGELFF

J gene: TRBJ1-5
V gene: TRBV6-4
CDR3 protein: CASSEGSGQPQHF

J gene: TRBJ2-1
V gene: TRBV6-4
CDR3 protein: CASSWLASSYNEQFF

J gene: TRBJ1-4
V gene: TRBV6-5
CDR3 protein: CASMDRGHNNEKLFF

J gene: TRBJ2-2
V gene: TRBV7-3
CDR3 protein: CASIPLTGSRGTGELFF

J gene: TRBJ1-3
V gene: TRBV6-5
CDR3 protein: CASSPTALGNTIYF

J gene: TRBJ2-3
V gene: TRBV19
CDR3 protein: CASSIVGGGAGDTQYF

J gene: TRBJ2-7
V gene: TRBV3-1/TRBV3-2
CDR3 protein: CASSQDGGAYEQYF

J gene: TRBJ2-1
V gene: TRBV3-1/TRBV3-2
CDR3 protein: CASSHLGTSGRNEQFF

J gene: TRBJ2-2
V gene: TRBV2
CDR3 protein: CARGSLAGLHTGELFF

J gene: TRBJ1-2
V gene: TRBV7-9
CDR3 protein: CASSLTGANYGYTF

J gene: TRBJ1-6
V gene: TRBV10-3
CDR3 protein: CAIRDRGISPLHF

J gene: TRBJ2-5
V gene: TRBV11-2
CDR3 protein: CASSLIAVGGETQYF

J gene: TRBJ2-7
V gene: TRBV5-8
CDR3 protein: CASSRSGSSYEQYF

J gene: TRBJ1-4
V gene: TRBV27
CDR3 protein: CASSPGTGFYGEKLFF

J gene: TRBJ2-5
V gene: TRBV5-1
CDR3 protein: CASSLEGLAGGIETQYF

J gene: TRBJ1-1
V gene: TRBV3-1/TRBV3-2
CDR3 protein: CASSRQGGSTEAFF

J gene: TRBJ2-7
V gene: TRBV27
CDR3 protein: CASRRAGFNEQYF

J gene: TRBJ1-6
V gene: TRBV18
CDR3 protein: CASSPSDGVLSPLHF

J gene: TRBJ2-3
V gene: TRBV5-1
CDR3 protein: CASSLQTDTQYF

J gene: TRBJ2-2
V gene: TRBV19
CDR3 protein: CASTKGLSITGELFF